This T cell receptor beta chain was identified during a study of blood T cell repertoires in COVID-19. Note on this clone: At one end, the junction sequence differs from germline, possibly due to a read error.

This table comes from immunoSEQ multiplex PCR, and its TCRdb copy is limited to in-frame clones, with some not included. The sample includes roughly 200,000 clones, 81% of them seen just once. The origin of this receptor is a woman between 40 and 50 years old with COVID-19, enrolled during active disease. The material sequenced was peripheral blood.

CDR3 DNA: TGTGCCAGCAGATTCTGGTCTGAGGATAAGCAGTATTTT. It specifies CASRFWSEDKQYF. The V and J genes are TRBV28 and TRBJ2-3; no firm D call. The CDR3 runs to 13 residues. Germline values: CDR1 MDHEN, CDR2 SYDVKM.